This T cell receptor beta chain was obtained from a study of blood T cell repertoires in COVID-19. At the level of the study: Both acute and convalescent COVID-19 samples were obtained from the United States, Italy and Spain. T cells, B-cell-depleted T cells, or PBMCs provided the cDNA or gDNA that served as material.

Source study methods: Using reference gene primer amplification, nucleated cell counts were estimated. Method: immunoSEQ multiplex PCR; TCRdb's copy keeps in-frame clones and lacks some. V, J and clone size derive from that table, while D and trimming were established from the DNA sequence. Of about 87,000 clones in the sample, 65% to 85% were seen once. Germline V gene data show CDR1 as MGHDK and CDR2 as SYGVNS. V was trimmed by 5 bases and J by 0 bases, leaving 9 bases between them. The length of the CDR3 is 14 residues. V and J are TRBV25-1 and TRBJ2-3; possible D gene TRBD1, 5 bases. The sample consisted of peripheral blood. The clonotype was recovered from a woman aged 55-69 years with acute or convalescent COVID-19. The CDR3 DNA follows: TGTGCCAGCAGTTTCAGGGCTAGCACAGATACGCAGTATTTT. It translates to CASSFRASTDTQYF.